This TCR beta chain was found in a study of cytotoxic CD8 clonotypes in ibrutinib-treated CLL. About the research overall: Once patients had received a median around 12 months of treatment, range 6 to 36, response samples were obtained.

This clone has just one count. Repertoires were generated with immunoSEQ multiplex PCR, while TCRdb's copy carries only in-frame clones and drops some. Of roughly 330,000 clones listed, approximately 67% are singletons. V dropped 5 bases and J dropped 4 bases, with 12 bases sitting between them. This CDR3 is built from 13 residues. In germline, CDR1 is MNHEY, CDR2 SVGAGI. Sequenced material: PBMCs, taken after 36 months of ibrutinib treatment. This sequence originates from a human donor with chronic lymphocytic leukemia. V gene TRBV6-5 combines with J gene TRBJ2-7; D remains ambiguous. DNA for the CDR3: TGTGCCAGCAGTCCGAGCCTAGGGTACGAGCAGTACTTC. Protein sequence: CASSPSLGYEQYF.